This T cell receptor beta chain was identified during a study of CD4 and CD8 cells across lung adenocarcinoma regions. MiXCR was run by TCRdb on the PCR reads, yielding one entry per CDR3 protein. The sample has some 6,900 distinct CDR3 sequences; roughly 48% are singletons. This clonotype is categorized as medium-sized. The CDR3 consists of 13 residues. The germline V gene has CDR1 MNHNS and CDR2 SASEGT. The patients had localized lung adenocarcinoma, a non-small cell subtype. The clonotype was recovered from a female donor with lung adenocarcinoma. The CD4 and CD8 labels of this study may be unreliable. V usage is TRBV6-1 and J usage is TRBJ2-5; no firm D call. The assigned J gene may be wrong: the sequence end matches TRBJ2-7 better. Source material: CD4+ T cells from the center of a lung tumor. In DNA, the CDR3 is TGTGCCAGCAGTGAACACAGCCCTTACGAGCAGTACTTC. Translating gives CASSEHSPYEQYF.